The entry below gives a single TCR beta chain sequence along with its context. What it recognizes is unknown. The germline gives CDR1 MNHEY, CDR2 SVGAGI. Trimming left V 0 bases short and J 6 bases short, with 12 bases between. The CDR3 length is 15 residues. This record comes from a study of Graves' ophthalmopathy and Graves' hyperthyroidism. Study at large: Cases classed as stable hyperthyroidism had no ophthalmopathy within 18 months of follow-up. Whole-study results and caveats: With a specificity of around 77% and a sensitivity of 70% to 71%, the model predicted ophthalmopathy progression. Clonotypes were expanded in thyroid at above 0.001 frequency, and most also appeared in blood.

Aged 18 to 65, the patients with hyperthyroidism had under 2 months' duration and were newly diagnosed. Amplification targeted the TCR beta CDR3 regions, with RNA transcripts as the source material. First-round RT-PCR relied on HTBI primers, and a second-round multiplex PCR came next. From the multiplex PCR reads, TCRdb called clonotypes with MiXCR, one entry per CDR3 protein. The sample lists a few hundred thousand distinct CDR3 sequences, just under 40% occurring once. The origin of this receptor is an adult man with Graves' hyperthyroidism. This chain joins TRBV6-5 and TRBJ2-1; no clear D. The sample comprised peripheral blood or thyroid tissue (not recorded which). CDR3 sequence (DNA): TGTGCCAGCAGTTACTCGACTGGTCTTAGCAATGAGCAGTTCTTC. Encoded protein: CASSYSTGLSNEQFF.